This T cell receptor (beta chain) was observed in a study of T cells in Graves' hyperthyroidism and ophthalmopathy. Whole-study results and caveats: For ophthalmopathy, model prediction preceded onset by a median roughly 6.2 months. From stable hyperthyroidism, ophthalmopathy was set apart by a 13 V-J model.

Amplification of TCR beta CDR3 regions was performed using RNA transcripts as template. With the HTBI primer set, the TCR CDR3 went through a first round of RT-PCR. TCRdb re-called the multiplex PCR reads with MiXCR, one entry per CDR3 protein. The data hold fewer than 550,000 distinct CDR3 sequences, with approximately 24% observed a single time. This clonotype was detected many times. Its specificity is not known. Germline V CDR1 and CDR2: MNHNS, SASEGT. The CDR3 runs to 13 residues. The ends were cut back, 6 bases at V and 8 bases at J, with 16 bases in the middle. This receptor was identified in a woman in her 30s with Graves' ophthalmopathy. The sample was blood. The chain joins TRBV6-1 to TRBJ1-1; D possibly corresponds to TRBD1 (6 bases). The CDR3 here is CASSPDRLAEAFF. As DNA, the CDR3 is TGTGCCAGCAGCCCGGACAGACTGGCCGAAGCTTTCTTT.